These 28 T cell receptor beta chains were all obtained from the same sample, sequenced in a study of blood T cell repertoires in COVID-19. TCRdb's copy holds only in-frame clones and misses some; the assay was immunoSEQ multiplex PCR. The sample contains some 320,000 clones, around nine tenths of which appear only once. Sequenced material: peripheral blood. Source of these receptors: a woman aged 25 to 45 with COVID-19, enrolled during active disease.

This clone was recorded only once. This chain uses TRBV28 with TRBJ1-6; D unresolved. The CDR3 has 12 residues. With 6 bases removed from V and 3 bases from J, the gap between germline ends came to 3 bases. CDR1 is MDHEN and CDR2 is SYDVKM in the germline V gene. CDR3 DNA: TGTGCCAGCAGCCTCTATAATTCACCCCTCCACTTT. It translates to CASSLYNSPLHF.

This sequence joins TRBV28 and TRBJ1-1; weak D call: TRBD1 (5 bases). Germline CDR1 reads MDHEN; CDR2 reads SYDVKM. CDR3 length equals 14 residues. With 5 bases removed from V and 4 bases from J, the gap between germline ends came to 14 bases. This CDR3 reads CASSVGEGSTEAFF. The CDR3 DNA reads as TGTGCCAGCAGTGTGGGGGAGGGATCCACTGAAGCTTTCTTT.

This clone is a singleton in its sample. This sequence joins TRBV21-1 and TRBJ1-5; the table names TRBD1, a call not compared with the DNA. TRBV21-1 is reported as a pseudogene. This CDR3 is 17 amino acids long. The CDR3 DNA follows: TGTGCCAGCAGCGATCCCAGGGGGCTTTTTCTCTGCCAGCCCCAGCATTTT. This codes for CASSDPRGLFLCQPQHF.

In nucleotides, the CDR3 is TGTGCCAGCCCCGGCGGGACAGGGGCCGATGAGCAGTTCTTC. It codes for CASPGGTGADEQFF. J is TRBJ2-1 and V is TRBV7-9; 10 bases agree with TRBD1. V lost 8 bases to trimming and J lost 8 bases; unmatched junction nucleotides: 9. The CDR3 sequence is 14 residues long. CDR1 and CDR2 from the germline V gene are SEHNR and FQNEAQ (reference sequence).

This chain links TRBV5-6 with TRBJ1-5; D uncertain. Trimming removed 2 bases from V and 3 bases from J, with 9 bases in between. Germline V gene lookup returns CDR1 SGHDT and CDR2 YYEEEE. The CDR3 loop spans 14 amino acids. CDR3 sequence (DNA): TGTGCCAGCAGCTTATTACAGAACAATCAGCCCCAGCATTTT. It is translated as CASSLLQNNQPQHF.

The V and J genes are TRBV10-1 and TRBJ1-1; D remains ambiguous. This CDR3 is built from 15 residues. Trimming left V 5 bases short and J 3 bases short, with 16 bases between. Germline values: CDR1 WNHNN, CDR2 SYGVQD (reference sequence). The CDR3 loop is CASSPSGWGDTEAFF. DNA of the CDR3: TGCGCCAGCAGTCCCTCGGGGTGGGGAGACACTGAAGCTTTCTTT.

This clone was seen only a few times. The CDR3 is CATRVTSNQPQHF. DNA of the CDR3: TGTGCCACCAGGGTCACAAGCAATCAGCCCCAGCATTTT. V gene TRBV24-1 combines with J gene TRBJ1-5; D unresolved. With 7 bases removed from V and 1 base from J, the gap between germline ends came to 7 bases. Germline V CDR1 and CDR2: KGHDR, SFDVKD. The CDR3 runs 13 residues.

The chain links TRBV5-1 to TRBJ2-3; D uncertain. V lost 7 bases to trimming and J lost 2 bases, with 14 bases between them. The CDR3 covers 14 residues. The germline V gene encodes CDR1 SGHRS and CDR2 YFSETQ. The CDR3 DNA reads TGCGCCAGCTTTGGAGAACCACCCACAGATACGCAGTATTTT. It is translated as CASFGEPPTDTQYF. Variable domain in full (rest from reference TRBV5-1 and TRBJ2-3): KAGVTQTPRYLIKTRGQQVTLSCSPISGHRSVSWYQQTPGQGLQFLFEYFSETQRNKGNFPGRFSGRQFSNSRSEMNVSTLELGDSALYLCASFGEPPTDTQYFGPGTRLTVL.

The chain combines TRBV11-2 with TRBJ2-1, with TRBD2 matching 8 bases. V was pared by 1 base and J by 3 bases, with 5 bases of the junction left unmatched. The CDR3 sequence is 16 residues long. Germline V lookup: CDR1 SGHAT, CDR2 FQNNGV. The chain's CDR3 is CASSLGTAGGYNEQFF. CDR3 bases: TGTGCCAGCAGCTTAGGGACGGCGGGGGGCTACAATGAGCAGTTCTTC.

The rearrangement links TRBV5-4 to TRBJ2-2, with 15 bases aligning to TRBD2. In germline, CDR1 is SGHNT, CDR2 YYREEE (reference sequence). Unmatched junction bases numbered 2, after V lost 3 bases and J lost 2 bases. The CDR3 is 17 amino acids. The CDR3 DNA reads TGTGCCAGCAGCTCGGGACTAGCGGGGGGAAACACCGGGGAGCTGTTTTTT. Residues: CASSSGLAGGNTGELFF.

This chain uses TRBV27 with TRBJ1-5, with 8 bases matching TRBD1. CDR3 size: 15 residues. The V segment lost 7 bases and the J segment 5 bases; nucleotides outside the gene matches: 10. Germline loops: CDR1 MNHEY, CDR2 SMNVEV (reference sequence). The CDR3 sequence is CASKTTGERYQPQHF. CDR3 sequence (DNA): TGTGCCAGCAAAACGACAGGGGAGCGTTATCAGCCCCAGCATTTT.

The rearrangement uses TRBV9 and TRBJ1-2; weak D call: TRBD1 (5 bases). CDR3 length: 14 amino acids. The V gene's germline CDR1 is SGDLS and CDR2 YYNGEE. Trimming took 3 bases from V and 6 from J, leaving 15 bases between them. The CDR3 spells CASSGPVTEDGYTF. The CDR3, as DNA: TGTGCCAGCAGCGGCCCGGTGACAGAGGATGGCTACACCTTC.

The rearrangement joins TRBV13 to TRBJ2-7, with unresolved D. The CDR3 totals 14 residues. Germline CDR1 is PRHDT and CDR2 is FYEKMQ (reference sequence). The ends were cut back, 5 bases at V and 0 bases at J, with 11 bases in the middle. CDR3 nucleotides: TGTGCCAGCAGCCTTGGGCAGGACTCCTACGAGCAGTACTTC. Amino acids: CASSLGQDSYEQYF.

The CDR3 bases are TGTGCCAGCAGCTTAGTTCACGGGGTTCCTATGGCTTTCTTT. Protein: CASSLVHGVPMAFF. The chain combines TRBV11-2 with TRBJ1-1, with D uncertain. Trimming left V 1 base short and J 11 bases short, with 17 bases between. The V gene's germline CDR1 is SGHAT and CDR2 FQNNGV. CDR3 length: 14 amino acids.

J is TRBJ1-3 and V is TRBV3-1 (or the pseudogene TRBV3-2); 9 bases agree with TRBD1. Germline CDR1 LGHDT, CDR2 YNNKEL (reference sequence). V lost 4 bases to trimming and J lost 0 bases; unmatched junction nucleotides: 7. This CDR3 comprises 17 residues. CDR3 region: CASSPRTGAYSGNTIYF. CDR3 nucleotide sequence: TGTGCCAGCAGCCCCCGGACAGGGGCATACTCTGGAAACACCATATATTTT.

About this clone: The sample has other DNA sequences that encode this CDR3 too. V gene TRBV4-1 combines with J gene TRBJ2-1; D may be TRBD2 (6 bases). In germline, CDR1 is MGHRA, CDR2 YSYEKL. The CDR3 is 12 amino acids. Trimming pared 1 base from V and 10 bases from J, leaving 8 bases between. CDR3 bases: TGCGCCAGCAGCCAAGTCCGGGGGGAGCAGTTCTTC. Translation gives CASSQVRGEQFF.

V is TRBV19 and J is TRBJ1-1, with D unclear. The CDR3 sequence is 14 residues long. Deletions cut 1 base from V and 6 bases from J, with 12 bases between. The V gene's germline CDR1 is LNHDA and CDR2 SQIVND (reference sequence). The CDR3 reads CASSIVTGGPEAFF. For the CDR3, the DNA is TGTGCCAGTAGTATAGTGACCGGAGGGCCTGAAGCTTTCTTT.

The genes are TRBV18 and TRBJ2-7; tentatively, D is TRBD1 (6 bases). This CDR3 has 13 amino acids. V lost 2 bases and J 6 bases, leaving 11 bases between the germline ends. The germline V gene encodes CDR1 KGHSH and CDR2 LQKENI. The CDR3 reads CASSPGGVLEQYF. The CDR3 region has the DNA TGTGCCAGCTCACCAGGGGGCGTCCTCGAGCAGTACTTC. The full variable domain, with the rest looked up from reference TRBV18 and TRBJ2-7, is NAGVMQNPRHLVRRRGQEARLRCSPMKGHSHVYWYRQLPEEGLKFMVYLQKENIIDESGMPKERFSAEFPKEGPSILRIQQVVRGDSAAYFCASSPGGVLEQYFGPGTRLTVT.

The genes are TRBV6-6 and TRBJ2-1; 13 nucleotides match TRBD2. The V segment lost 6 bases and the J segment 6 bases; nucleotides outside the gene matches: 8. CDR1 MNHNY and CDR2 SVGAGI come from the germline V gene (reference sequence). This CDR3 spans 16 amino acids. Written as DNA, the CDR3 is TGTGCCAGCAGACTAGCGGGGGGGCCGGGCCTCAATGAGCAGTTCTTC. Protein: CASRLAGGPGLNEQFF.

J is TRBJ2-1 and V is TRBV27; the D gene is possibly TRBD1 (6 bases). V was clipped by 1 base and J by 6 bases, with 10 bases between them. This CDR3 is 14 amino acids long. CDR1 and CDR2 (germline): MNHEY, SMNVEV (reference sequence). CDR3 coding DNA: TGTGCCAGCAGTTTATGGGGGCCGAGCAATGAGCAGTTCTTC. Its translation: CASSLWGPSNEQFF.

This chain uses TRBV18 with TRBJ2-3, with 10 positions matching TRBD2. In germline, CDR1 is KGHSH, CDR2 LQKENI. The CDR3 loop spans 17 amino acids. V shed 1 base, J shed 2 bases, and the junction held 6 bases outside the gene matches. In nucleotides, the CDR3 is TGTGCCAGCTCACCACTCGCTAGCGGGGGTTTCACAGATACGCAGTATTTT. Translating gives CASSPLASGGFTDTQYF.

This clone was picked up many times. The J gene is TRBJ1-1, the V gene TRBV6-5; tentative D call: TRBD1 (5 bases). V lost 5 bases to trimming and J lost 4 bases, with 14 bases between them. CDR3 size: 14 residues. In germline, CDR1 is MNHEY, CDR2 SVGAGI. CDR3 nucleotide sequence: TGTGCCAGCAGTCGGGCCATGGGGGGCACTGAAGCTTTCTTT. Amino acids: CASSRAMGGTEAFF.

The V gene is TRBV21-1, the J gene TRBJ1-1; TRBD1, the D gene given by the table, was not confirmed from the DNA. TRBV21-1 is reported as a pseudogene. CDR3 length: 15 amino acids. The CDR3 here is CASSNLQGGCAEAFF. The DNA for the CDR3 is TGTGCCAGCAGCAACCTACAGGGTGGGTGCGCAGAAGCTTTCTTT.

This chain links TRBV6-6 with TRBJ2-2; 9 nucleotides agree with TRBD2. V shed 7 bases, J shed 4 bases, and the junction held 7 bases outside the gene matches. Germline V gene lookup returns CDR1 MNHNY and CDR2 SVGAGI (reference sequence). This CDR3 contains 15 residues. The CDR3 nucleotides read TGTGCCAGCAAGGGGGCGGGAGGGTCCACCGGGGAGCTGTTTTTT. This codes for CASKGAGGSTGELFF.

The V gene is TRBV10-2, the J gene TRBJ1-1; 9 bases fit TRBD1. CDR3 length equals 13 residues. Germline V lookup: CDR1 WSHSY, CDR2 SAAADI. Trimming at V came to 7 bases and at J to 4 bases, leaving 4 bases not matched to a gene. CDR3 sequence: CASTRQGVTEAFF. The CDR3 nucleotides are TGCGCCAGCACCCGACAGGGGGTCACTGAAGCTTTCTTT.

The V and J genes are TRBV25-1 and TRBJ2-7, with 9 bases matching TRBD1. Unmatched junction bases numbered 7, after V lost 3 bases and J lost 4 bases. The V gene's germline CDR1 is MGHDK and CDR2 SYGVNS. This CDR3 is 15 amino acids long. CDR3 loop: CASSELGQGSYEQYF. In DNA, the CDR3 is TGTGCCAGCAGTGAGCTGGGACAGGGATCGTACGAGCAGTACTTC.

The chain recombines TRBV20-1 with TRBJ1-1; no clear D gene. The CDR3 contains 8 residues. V gave up 5 bases and J gave up 11 bases, with 6 bases separating them. Germline CDR1 DFQATT, CDR2 SNEGSKA (reference sequence). Here the CDR3 DNA reads TGCAGTGCTTCATCCGCTTTCTTT. Protein: CSASSAFF.

The chain employs TRBV5-1 and TRBJ1-1; tentative D call: TRBD1 (5 bases). Germline V lookup: CDR1 SGHRS, CDR2 YFSETQ. The CDR3 is made up of 13 amino acids. Trimming shortened V by 6 bases and J by 6 bases, and 15 bases separated the two germline ends. The CDR3 bases are TGCGCCAGCACCCGGCTGGGGCCTCCTGAAGCTTTCTTT. Protein sequence: CASTRLGPPEAFF.